The 8 T cell receptor beta chains in this list originate from one sample, sequenced in a study of blood T cell repertoires in COVID-19 (dated by TCRdb to about 2020). Libraries were prepared through the immunoSEQ multiplex PCR assay. Here the immuneACCESS table is served through TCRdb, limited to in-frame sequences with V and J called. Missing clones are a known gap in these copies; in checked studies unresolved V genes cover under half, and the rest lacks a known reason. In this sample the table shows hundreds of thousands of clones, approximately 86% of which occur a single time. The ten most abundant clones make up about 7% of the sample. The sequenced material came from peripheral blood. The source is a woman aged 55-70 years with COVID-19, enrolled during active disease.

V and J are TRBV5-1 and TRBJ1-2; TRBD1 might be the D (6 bases). V was shortened by 2 bases and J by 6 bases, with 14 bases between the two germline ends. Looked up from germline, CDR1 is SGHRS and CDR2 is YFSETQ. CDR3 length: 14 residues. The CDR3 sequence is CASSFAGTMDGYTF. The CDR3 DNA reads TGCGCCAGCAGCTTCGCCGGGACAATGGATGGCTACACCTTC.

The rearrangement links TRBV27 to TRBJ2-5; possible D gene TRBD1, 7 bases. Germline V gene lookup returns CDR1 MNHEY and CDR2 SMNVEV (reference sequence). The V gene lost 6 bases and the J gene lost 1 base, with 15 bases spanning the gap. The CDR3 loop spans 15 amino acids. DNA of the CDR3: TGTGCCAGCAGCCCGACAGGGAGGTTCCAAGAGACCCAGTACTTC. Translating it yields CASSPTGRFQETQYF.

Written as DNA, the CDR3 is TGTGCCAGCAGTTTTTCAGGGGGAGTTCAGCCCCAGCATTTT. Its protein product is CASSFSGGVQPQHF. V usage is TRBV27 and J usage is TRBJ1-5, with 7 bases fitting TRBD1. The CDR3 loop spans 14 amino acids. Germline V lookup: CDR1 MNHEY, CDR2 SMNVEV (reference sequence). Trimming removed 3 bases from V and 6 bases from J; junction bases left unmatched: 5.

The chain couples TRBV2 to TRBJ2-5, with D possibly TRBD1 on 5 matching bases. This CDR3 region has 15 residues. Trimming cost V 8 bases and J 5 bases, with 21 bases left between them. Germline assignment: CDR1 SNHLY and CDR2 FYNNEI. In nucleotides, the CDR3 is TGTGCCAGCTGGACCCTTCAGGGTCGAGTTGAGACCCAGTACTTC. Protein: CASWTLQGRVETQYF.

The chain links TRBV4-2 to TRBJ2-1; TRBD2 agrees at 9 bases. In germline, CDR1 is LGHNA, CDR2 YNFKEQ. This CDR3 spans 16 amino acids. With V trimmed by 4 bases and J by 6 bases, 10 bases remained unmatched. The CDR3 reads CASSRGLRGGPNEQFF. The CDR3 coding sequence is TGTGCCAGCAGCCGGGGGCTGCGGGGGGGCCCCAATGAGCAGTTCTTC.

This rearrangement joins TRBV7-8 to TRBJ2-1; weak D call: TRBD1 (5 bases). V was trimmed by 5 bases and J by 5 bases, leaving 19 bases between them. This CDR3 is built from 16 residues. CDR1 is SGHVS, CDR2 FQNEAQ, per germline. CDR3 coding DNA: TGTGCCAGCAGCGTCTACAGGCTGATTGGTAACAATGAGCAGTTCTTC. Amino acid sequence: CASSVYRLIGNNEQFF.

V gene TRBV5-4 combines with J gene TRBJ1-2, with no clear D. The CDR3 loop spans 12 amino acids. Germline-derived CDR1 and CDR2 are SGHNT and YYREEE (reference sequence). Deletions cut 6 bases from V and 0 bases from J, with 6 bases between. CDR3 coding DNA: TGTGCCAGCAAGCTGGCTAACTATGGCTACACCTTC. It codes for CASKLANYGYTF.

The chain has TRBV27 and TRBJ1-2; D call uncertain. This CDR3 is 14 amino acids long. From germline, CDR1 is MNHEY and CDR2 SMNVEV (reference sequence). V was trimmed by 0 bases and J by 5 bases, leaving 10 bases between them. The CDR3 region is CASSLSRSGYGYTF. In DNA, the CDR3 is TGTGCCAGCAGTTTATCGAGGTCTGGGTATGGCTACACCTTC.